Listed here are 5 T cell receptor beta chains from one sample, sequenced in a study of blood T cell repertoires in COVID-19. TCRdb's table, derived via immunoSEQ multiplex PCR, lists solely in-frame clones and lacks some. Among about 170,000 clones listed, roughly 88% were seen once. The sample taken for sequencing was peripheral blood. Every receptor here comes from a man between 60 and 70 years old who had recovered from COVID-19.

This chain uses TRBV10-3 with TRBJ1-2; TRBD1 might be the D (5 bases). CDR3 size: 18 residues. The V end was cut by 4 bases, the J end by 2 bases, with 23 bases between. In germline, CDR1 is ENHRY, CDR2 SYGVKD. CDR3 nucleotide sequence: TGTGCCATCAGTGGGGGGTTGGGGAGGAATTTCCCCAACTATGGCTACACCTTC. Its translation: CAISGGLGRNFPNYGYTF.

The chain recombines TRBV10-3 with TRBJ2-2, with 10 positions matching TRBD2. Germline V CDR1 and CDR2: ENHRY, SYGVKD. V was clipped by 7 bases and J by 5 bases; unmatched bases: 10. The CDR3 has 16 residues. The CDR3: CAIMTKSGGETGELFF. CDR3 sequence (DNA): TGTGCCATCATGACCAAAAGCGGGGGGGAGACCGGGGAGCTGTTTTTT.

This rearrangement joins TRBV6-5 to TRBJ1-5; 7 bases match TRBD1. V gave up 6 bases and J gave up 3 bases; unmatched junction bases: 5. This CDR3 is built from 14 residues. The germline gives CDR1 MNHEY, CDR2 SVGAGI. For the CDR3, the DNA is TGTGCCAGCAGGGTGGGACAGAACAATCAGCCCCAGCATTTT. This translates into CASRVGQNNQPQHF.

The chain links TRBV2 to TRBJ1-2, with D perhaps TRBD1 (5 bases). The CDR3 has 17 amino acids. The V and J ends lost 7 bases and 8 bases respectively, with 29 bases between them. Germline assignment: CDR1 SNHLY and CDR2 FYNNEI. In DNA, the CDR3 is TGTGCCAGCATCTCTTACCGGCAGGGCTCCTCCGATGGGGGCTACACCTTC. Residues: CASISYRQGSSDGGYTF.

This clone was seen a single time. The CDR3 region is CASSEPGQGNSGNTIYF. The CDR3 bases are TGTGCCAGCAGTGAACCGGGACAGGGGAACTCTGGAAACACCATATATTTT. The V call is TRBV25-1, the J call TRBJ1-3; TRBD1 matches 10 bases. V lost 2 bases and J lost 0; bases outside the gene matches: 4. Per germline, CDR1 MGHDK and CDR2 SYGVNS. There are 17 residues in the CDR3.